This T cell receptor (beta chain) was sequenced in a study of Tregs in tolerant kidney transplant recipients. The V end was cut by 5 bases, the J end by 3 bases, with 10 bases between. The CDR3 has 13 residues. The V gene's germline CDR1 is SSHAT and CDR2 FNYEAQ (reference sequence). This clone was recorded a few times. Assay: immunoSEQ multiplex PCR; the TCRdb copy retains only in-frame clones and omits some. There are some 250,000 clones in the sample; about 80% occur only once, and around 0.61% lies in the top ten. This TCR came from a human donor in good health. Input material: CD4+ T cells from blood. The chain carries TRBV7-7 and TRBJ1-1; no clear D gene. Here the CDR3 reads CASSRRRDTEAFF. The CDR3, as DNA: TGTGCCAGCAGCCGGCGGAGGGACACTGAAGCTTTCTTT.